One sample yielded the 11 T cell receptor beta chains listed below, sequenced in a study of blood T cell repertoires in COVID-19. The repertoire was sequenced with immunoSEQ multiplex PCR; TCRdb's copy has only in-frame clones and lacks some. The sample contains hundreds of thousands of clones, 85% to 90% of which appear only once. The sample consisted of PBMCs or T cells enriched from blood (not recorded which). Receptors originate from a man aged 25-45 years who had recovered from COVID-19.

V usage is TRBV18 and J usage is TRBJ1-5; maybe TRBD1 (5 bases). The CDR3 length is 15 residues. CDR1 KGHSH and CDR2 LQKENI come from the germline V gene. The V end was cut by 5 bases, the J end by 2 bases, with 13 bases between. The CDR3 sequence is CASSGQGAGNQPQHF. Here the CDR3 DNA reads TGTGCCAGCTCAGGGCAGGGTGCGGGCAATCAGCCCCAGCATTTT. The full variable domain, rest sourced from reference TRBV18 and TRBJ1-5, is NAGVMQNPRHLVRRRGQEARLRCSPMKGHSHVYWYRQLPEEGLKFMVYLQKENIIDESGMPKERFSAEFPKEGPSILRIQQVVRGDSAAYFCASSGQGAGNQPQHFGDGTRLSIL.

Only one count was recorded for this clone. The DNA for the CDR3 is TGTGCCAGCAGCCAGTCCTCTTATACGCAGTATTTT. Amino acid sequence: CASSQSSYTQYF. The chain uses TRBV11-2 and TRBJ2-3; D not resolved. The CDR3 has 12 residues. Germline CDR1 reads SGHAT; CDR2 reads FQNNGV. Trimming stripped 5 bases from V and 7 bases from J, with 10 bases between.

J is TRBJ2-1 and V is TRBV2; D is perhaps TRBD1 (5 bases). This CDR3 comprises 15 residues. The germline V gene encodes CDR1 SNHLY and CDR2 FYNNEI. Between the trimmed V and J ends, which lost 1 base and 1 base, there was a span of 8 bases. CDR3 DNA: TGTGCCAGCAGTGAAGACCAGGGATCCTACAATGAGCAGTTCTTC. This sequence encodes CASSEDQGSYNEQFF.

CDR3 protein: CASSLTENYGYTF. CDR3 DNA: TGCGCCAGCAGCTTGACAGAAAACTATGGCTACACCTTC. The V and J genes are TRBV5-1 and TRBJ1-2; D unresolved. In germline, CDR1 is SGHRS, CDR2 YFSETQ. The CDR3 runs 13 residues. Trimming shortened V by 1 base and J by 2 bases, and 6 bases separated the two germline ends.

The chain carries TRBV2 and TRBJ2-1; the match to TRBD2 covers 13 bases. Germline assignment: CDR1 SNHLY and CDR2 FYNNEI. Germline trimming cut 8 bases from V and 7 bases from J; bases unmatched to any gene: 5. The CDR3 is made up of 14 amino acids. This chain's CDR3 is CASSRLAGGNEQFF. CDR3 nucleotides: TGTGCCAGCTCAAGACTAGCGGGGGGTAATGAGCAGTTCTTC. Full variable domain (missing parts from reference TRBV2 and TRBJ2-1): EPEVTQTPSHQVTQMGQEVILRCVPISNHLYFYWYRQILGQKVEFLVSFYNNEISEKSEIFDDQFSVERPDGSNFTLKIRSTKLEDSAMYFCASSRLAGGNEQFFGPGTRLTVL.

The chain recombines TRBV7-2 with TRBJ2-5; 10 bases agree with TRBD2. Germline assignment: CDR1 SGHTA and CDR2 FQGNSA. After removal of 5 bases from V and 4 bases from J, the junction contained 10 bases not matched to a gene. CDR3 length: 16 residues. CDR3 DNA: TGTGCCAGCAGCCTTTGGATAGCGGGAGGTGTAGAGACCCAGTACTTC. Amino acids: CASSLWIAGGVETQYF.

This chain connects TRBV5-1 to TRBJ2-1, with 8 nucleotides matching TRBD2. Germline CDR1 reads SGHRS; CDR2 reads YFSETQ. This CDR3 spans 13 amino acids. J gave up 7 bases and V 3 bases, and 3 bases lay outside the gene matches. The CDR3 coding sequence is TGCGCCAGCAGCTCGGGACTAGGGAATGAGCAGTTCTTC. Its translation: CASSSGLGNEQFF.

This chain links TRBV7-2 with TRBJ2-3, with D possibly TRBD2 on 5 matching bases. V shed 8 bases and J shed 10 bases, with 28 bases lying between them. This CDR3 comprises 16 residues. Germline CDR1 and CDR2: SGHTA and FQGNSA. The CDR3 spells CASGVDGFFEGEAQYF. The DNA of the CDR3 is TGTGCCAGCGGTGTGGACGGGTTTTTTGAGGGAGAGGCGCAGTATTTT.

The J gene is TRBJ2-7, the V gene TRBV28, with D possibly TRBD1 on 5 matching bases. The germline V gene encodes CDR1 MDHEN and CDR2 SYDVKM. The V end lost 6 bases, the J end lost 4 bases, and 22 bases lay between the germline ends. This CDR3 region has 16 residues. CDR3 region: CASRSSYQGSWYEQYF. The CDR3 DNA sequence: TGTGCCAGCAGATCCTCCTATCAGGGAAGTTGGTACGAGCAGTACTTC.

The V gene is TRBV28, the J gene TRBJ1-2, with unresolved D. With 3 bases removed from V and 7 bases from J, the gap between germline ends came to 21 bases. Per the germline V gene, CDR1 is MDHEN and CDR2 is SYDVKM. The length of the CDR3 is 16 residues. The CDR3 spells CASSLGSGGIVSGYTF. The CDR3 DNA follows: TGTGCCAGCAGTTTGGGGTCAGGAGGAATCGTCTCTGGCTACACCTTC.

The gene calls are TRBV7-8 and TRBJ2-7, with D possibly being TRBD1 (6 bases). Germline CDR1 is SGHVS and CDR2 is FQNEAQ. Deletions cut 4 bases from V and 8 bases from J, with 18 bases between. This CDR3 is 14 amino acids long. This chain's CDR3 is CASSSNAGTSKQYF. The CDR3 nucleotides are TGTGCCAGCAGCTCAAATGCCGGGACATCTAAGCAGTACTTC.